This TCR beta chain was identified in a study of T cells in Graves' hyperthyroidism and ophthalmopathy. Study observations and caveats: Blood also carried most thyroid clonotypes expanded above 0.001. Separation of ophthalmopathy from stable hyperthyroidism was achieved by a 13 V-J model. The model made its ophthalmopathy prediction, and onset followed a median approximately six months later.

V lost 3 bases and J lost 3, with 12 bases in between. Germline CDR1 ENHRY, CDR2 SYGVKD. This CDR3 is built from 16 residues. For this clonotype: The target antigen is unknown.

Exclusion of a patient resulted from uncontrolled infection, other autoimmune disease, pregnancy or lactation. The source material, RNA transcripts, was used to amplify TCR beta CDR3 regions. A set of HTBI primers served as the primers for a first-round RT-PCR of the TCR CDR3. TCRdb re-derived calls from the multiplex PCR reads in MiXCR, one entry per CDR3 protein. The sample consists of more than 500,000 distinct CDR3 sequences, under 60% of them appearing once. Sequencing input: peripheral blood or thyroid tissue (not recorded which). The sequence derives from an adult woman with Graves' disease, either hyperthyroidism or ophthalmopathy (not recorded which). This chain joins TRBV10-3 and TRBJ2-6; maybe TRBD2 (5 bases). Here the CDR3 reads CAISEQGDYGANVLTF. The CDR3 coding sequence is TGTGCCATCAGTGAACAAGGCGACTATGGGGCCAACGTCCTGACTTTC.